These 20 T cell receptor beta chains were all obtained from the same sample, sequenced in a study of blood T cell repertoires in COVID-19. Data came from immunoSEQ multiplex PCR; TCRdb stores just in-frame clones and leaves some out. The sample shows roughly 100,000 clones, approximately 90% of them seen only once. The sequencing input was peripheral blood. These receptor sequences come from a man aged 45 to 65 in a cohort sampled during active COVID-19.

The J gene is TRBJ1-2, the V gene TRBV28; the match to TRBD1 covers 10 bases. Germline assignment: CDR1 MDHEN and CDR2 SYDVKM. J lost 5 bases, V lost 10 bases, and 13 bases had no gene match. The CDR3 contains 15 residues. CDR3 DNA sequence: TGTGCCAACTCCGGGACAGGGGATAAGTTTTATGGCTACACCTTC. Translated, it gives CANSGTGDKFYGYTF.

The V gene is TRBV7-2, the J gene TRBJ1-1; 8 bases fit TRBD1. Germline assignment: CDR1 SGHTA and CDR2 FQGNSA. The CDR3 spans 16 residues. Trimming removed 4 bases from V and 2 bases from J; junction bases left unmatched: 9. As DNA, the CDR3 is TGTGCCAGCAGCTCCACCGGGACAGGATTTAACACTGAAGCTTTCTTT. Amino acid sequence: CASSSTGTGFNTEAFF. The variable domain in full, with the rest retrieved from reference TRBV7-2 and TRBJ1-1, is GAGVSQSPSNKVTEKGKDVELRCDPISGHTALYWYRQSLGQGLEFLIYFQGNSAPDKSGLPSDRFSAERTGGSVSTLTIQRTQQEDSAVYLCASSSTGTGFNTEAFFGQGTRLTVV.

The rearrangement uses TRBV5-1 and TRBJ1-4; 7 bases are a match to TRBD1. The CDR3 covers 15 residues. The V and J ends lost 4 bases and 3 bases, in that order; junction bases with no gene match: 6. Germline CDR1 reads SGHRS; CDR2 reads YFSETQ. The CDR3, as DNA: TGCGCCAGCAGCAAGACCGGGACAGCTAATGAAAAACTGTTTTTT. Protein sequence: CASSKTGTANEKLFF.

The gene calls are TRBV9 and TRBJ1-6; D possibly corresponds to TRBD1 (6 bases). The CDR3 covers 14 residues. V was shortened by 3 bases and J by 7 bases, with 11 bases between the two germline ends. Germline CDR1 SGDLS, CDR2 YYNGEE. Written as DNA, the CDR3 is TGTGCCAGCAGCGCGACGGACAGAAATTCACCCCTCCACTTT. Protein: CASSATDRNSPLHF.

This clone was seen a handful of times. This chain connects TRBV10-1 to TRBJ1-1, with a possible D match to TRBD1 (6 bases). The CDR3 is 13 residues long. Deletions cut 6 bases from V and 0 bases from J, with 8 bases between. CDR1 and CDR2 from the germline V gene are WNHNN and SYGVQD (reference sequence). The CDR3 DNA sequence: TGCGCCAGCAGGGACAGTATGAACACTGAAGCTTTCTTT. This gives the protein CASRDSMNTEAFF.

This clone came up once. The rearrangement links TRBV10-1 to TRBJ1-5; 7 nucleotides align to TRBD1. CDR3 size: 15 residues. Trimming at V came to 6 bases and at J to 1 base, leaving 6 bases not matched to a gene. Germline CDR1 and CDR2: WNHNN and SYGVQD (reference sequence). The CDR3 nucleotides read TGCGCCAGCAGATTCCCGGGACAGAGCAATCAGCCCCAGCATTTT. Translated: CASRFPGQSNQPQHF.

This clone appeared once. The chain joins TRBV6-6 to TRBJ1-4; the D gene is possibly TRBD1 (6 bases). This CDR3 spans 13 amino acids. V lost 6 bases and J 8 bases, leaving 13 bases between the germline ends. The germline gives CDR1 MNHNY, CDR2 SVGAGI (reference sequence). The CDR3 here is CASSQPTGEKLFF. As DNA, the CDR3 is TGTGCCAGCAGCCAACCGACAGGCGAAAAACTGTTTTTT.

The chain has TRBV5-6 and TRBJ1-6; the D gene is possibly TRBD1 (5 bases). V lost 3 bases to trimming and J lost 7 bases, with 20 bases between them. This CDR3 has 17 amino acids. CDR1 SGHDT and CDR2 YYEEEE come from the germline V gene. The CDR3 nucleotides are TGTGCCAGCAGCTCTTGGGGGGTGCGGACTCAAAATTCACCCCTCCACTTT. This translates into CASSSWGVRTQNSPLHF.

The chain has TRBV29-1 and TRBJ1-2, with D possibly TRBD1 on 5 matching bases. V lost 3 bases and J 4 bases, leaving 12 bases between the germline ends. Germline lookup yields CDR1 SQVTM and CDR2 ANQGSEA. The CDR3 contains 13 residues. CDR3 in amino acids: CSVEGLISYGYTF. The CDR3 DNA reads as TGCAGCGTTGAGGGACTGATCTCCTATGGCTACACCTTC. The full variable domain, with the rest looked up from reference TRBV29-1 and TRBJ1-2, is SAVISQKPSRDICQRGTSLTIQCQVDSQVTMMFWYRQQPGQSLTLIATANQGSEATYESGFVIDKFPISRPNLTFSTLTVSNMSPEDSSIYLCSVEGLISYGYTFGSGTRLTVV.

The chain has TRBV6-6 and TRBJ2-3, with 7 bases matching TRBD1. The ends lost 6 bases at V and 1 base at J; junction bases unmatched: 7. CDR1 MNHNY and CDR2 SVGAGI come from the germline V gene (reference sequence). This CDR3 is 15 amino acids long. The CDR3 loop reads CASRDREDGTDTQYF. CDR3 DNA: TGTGCCAGCAGAGACAGGGAAGACGGCACAGATACGCAGTATTTT.

The chain carries TRBV2 and TRBJ2-3, with 9 bases that match TRBD2. The V gene end was trimmed by 7 bases and the J gene end by 3 bases; junction bases not matched to a gene: 5. The CDR3 spans 14 residues. Looked up from germline, CDR1 is SNHLY and CDR2 is FYNNEI. The CDR3 coding sequence is TGTGCCAGCACGGGGCTAGCGGGGACAGATACGCAGTATTTT. This codes for CASTGLAGTDTQYF.

This sequence joins TRBV4-1 and TRBJ2-5, with 7 bases identical to TRBD2. Trimming took 3 bases from V and 2 from J; bases not matched to a gene: 0. CDR1 and CDR2 from the germline V gene are MGHRA and YSYEKL. The CDR3 contains 13 residues. CDR3 residues: CASSQRGQETQYF. The CDR3 region has the DNA TGCGCCAGCAGCCAGCGGGGGCAAGAGACCCAGTACTTC.

This chain connects TRBV12-2 to TRBJ2-3; TRBD1 is the table's D call and was not checked against the DNA. TRBV12-2 is an annotated pseudogene. The CDR3 spans 16 residues. DNA for the CDR3: TGTGCAAGTCGCTTAGGAGGACAGGGTCACACAGATACGCAGTATTTT. This codes for CASRLGGQGHTDTQYF.

The chain employs TRBV4-1 and TRBJ2-7, with TRBD1 matching 8 bases. With 5 bases clipped from V and 3 bases from J, the junction kept 9 bases outside the gene matches. The CDR3 is 15 residues long. The germline V gene has CDR1 MGHRA and CDR2 YSYEKL. CDR3 coding DNA: TGCGCCAGCAGCGTTACAGGGGGTTCTATCTACGAGCAGTACTTC. It specifies CASSVTGGSIYEQYF.

V usage is TRBV6-5 and J usage is TRBJ1-4; TRBD1 might be the D (5 bases). V gave up 5 bases and J gave up 8 bases, with 15 bases separating them. The CDR3 extends over 14 amino acids. Germline V gene data show CDR1 as MNHEY and CDR2 as SVGAGI. The CDR3 sequence: CASSRRTLGEKLFF. The CDR3 DNA reads TGTGCCAGCAGTCGACGGACACTCGGGGAAAAACTGTTTTTT.

This chain connects TRBV28 to TRBJ2-7; 11 nucleotides line up with TRBD1. The CDR3 loop spans 14 amino acids. With V trimmed by 7 bases and J by 7 bases, 9 bases remained unmatched. The germline gives CDR1 MDHEN, CDR2 SYDVKM. The CDR3 region has the DNA TGTGCCAGCACGGGGACAGGGGGATCGGTAGAGCAGTACGTC. It translates to CASTGTGGSVEQYV.

The rearrangement links TRBV7-2 to TRBJ1-5; no firm D call. The germline CDR1 and CDR2 sequences are SGHTA and FQGNSA. There are 12 residues in the CDR3. V was pared by 2 bases and J by 4 bases, with 3 bases between. CDR3 nucleotides: TGTGCCAGCAGCTTACTGAATCAGCCCCAGCATTTT. Its protein is CASSLLNQPQHF.

The chain has TRBV5-8 and TRBJ2-1; TRBD1 agrees at 9 bases. Trimming removed 0 bases from V and 10 bases from J; junction bases left unmatched: 5. The CDR3 is 14 amino acids. Germline-derived CDR1 and CDR2 are SGHTS and YDEGEE. CDR3 DNA: TGTGCCAGCAGCTTGGTGGGACAGGGAGAAGAGCAGTTCTTC. This translates into CASSLVGQGEEQFF.

The chain carries TRBV5-1 and TRBJ1-1; tentative D call: TRBD1 (6 bases). CDR1 and CDR2 (germline): SGHRS, YFSETQ. The germline V and J ends were trimmed by 0 bases and 5 bases, with 14 bases remaining between them. This CDR3 has 15 residues. The CDR3 region is CASSLEEQGRTEAFF. DNA of the CDR3: TGCGCCAGCAGCTTGGAGGAACAGGGACGGACTGAAGCTTTCTTT.

A single count supports this clone. The same CDR3 also results from other DNA sequences found in this sample. This chain uses TRBV28 with TRBJ1-5; D unresolved. The CDR3 is 12 amino acids. The V gene lost 4 bases and the J gene lost 2 bases, with 3 bases spanning the gap. Germline CDR1 and CDR2: MDHEN and SYDVKM. Here the CDR3 DNA reads TGTGCCAGCAGTTCGGGCAATCAGCCCCAGCATTTT. Translation gives CASSSGNQPQHF.